A single sample gave rise to the 14 T cell receptor beta chains below, sequenced in a study of T cell responses to AZD1222 COVID-19 vaccine. Measured with immunoSEQ multiplex PCR; TCRdb has only the in-frame clones, and not every one. The top ten clones hold about 17% of a sample with fewer than 110,000 clones, about 88% of them seen once. The sample here was peripheral blood, taken on day 0 of AZD1222 vaccination. The receptor set was obtained from an adult in good health.

This clone was picked up a small number of times. This chain joins TRBV14 and TRBJ2-7; 7 nucleotides align to TRBD1. This CDR3 spans 14 amino acids. After removal of 0 bases from V and 3 bases from J, the junction contained 2 bases not matched to a gene. Germline V CDR1 and CDR2: SGHDN, FVKESK. The CDR3 protein is CASSQERQGYEQYF. The CDR3 coding sequence is TGTGCCAGCAGCCAAGAGCGACAGGGCTACGAGCAGTACTTC.

V usage is TRBV5-1 and J usage is TRBJ1-3, with 9 bases identical to TRBD1. The germline CDR1 and CDR2 sequences are SGHRS and YFSETQ. The length of the CDR3 is 17 residues. J was trimmed by 0 bases and V by 4 bases; bases with no gene match: 8. CDR3 protein: CASSPRTGALSGNTIYF. In nucleotides, the CDR3 is TGCGCCAGCAGCCCACGGACAGGGGCGCTCTCTGGAAACACCATATATTTT.

This chain links TRBV5-1 with TRBJ1-1; a possible D gene is TRBD1 (6 bases). The V gene lost 0 bases and the J gene lost 1 base, with 13 bases spanning the gap. This CDR3 has 16 amino acids. The germline V gene has CDR1 SGHRS and CDR2 YFSETQ. The CDR3 loop is CASSLGAGAGNTEAFF. The CDR3 coding sequence is TGCGCCAGCAGCTTGGGAGCGGGGGCAGGGAACACTGAAGCTTTCTTT.

The chain uses TRBV29-1 and TRBJ2-7; TRBD2 matches 9 bases. The V gene end was trimmed by 4 bases and the J gene end by 3 bases; junction bases not matched to a gene: 7. The CDR3 contains 14 residues. The germline gives CDR1 SQVTM, CDR2 ANQGSEA. This chain's CDR3 is CSVAGLAGSYEQYF. DNA for the CDR3: TGCAGCGTTGCGGGGCTAGCGGGGAGCTACGAGCAGTACTTC.

The chain has TRBV13 and TRBJ1-3, with 7 nucleotides matching TRBD1. V shed 0 bases, J shed 2 bases, and the junction held 4 bases outside the gene matches. Germline CDR1 reads PRHDT; CDR2 reads FYEKMQ (reference sequence). The CDR3 has 16 amino acids. The DNA for the CDR3 is TGTGCCAGCAGCTTAGGGACAGGGACTGCTGGAAACACCATATATTTT. Protein product: CASSLGTGTAGNTIYF.

The chain combines TRBV5-1 with TRBJ1-3; D is unresolved. From germline, CDR1 is SGHRS and CDR2 YFSETQ. Trimming pared 3 bases from V and 4 bases from J, leaving 11 bases between. CDR3 length: 14 amino acids. CDR3 nucleotide sequence: TGCGCCAGCAGCTCCGACACCGGGGGAAACACCATATATTTT. Translation gives CASSSDTGGNTIYF.

The chain carries TRBV5-8 and TRBJ1-1, with 7 bases identical to TRBD1. Germline trimming cut 0 bases from V and 4 bases from J; bases unmatched to any gene: 6. The CDR3 runs 15 residues. Germline V CDR1 and CDR2: SGHTS, YDEGEE. The CDR3 loop reads CASSLGDRVGTEAFF. CDR3 coding DNA: TGTGCCAGCAGCTTGGGCGACAGGGTGGGCACTGAAGCTTTCTTT.

The chain carries TRBV6-5 and TRBJ1-1; D is perhaps TRBD1 (5 bases). The CDR3 totals 15 residues. V was pared by 7 bases and J by 2 bases, with 17 bases between. Germline loops: CDR1 MNHEY, CDR2 SVGAGI. The CDR3 loop is CASTPTVGGNTEAFF. The CDR3 DNA sequence: TGTGCCAGCACCCCCACCGTGGGGGGAAACACTGAAGCTTTCTTT.

This clone was observed a few times. The V and J genes are TRBV27 and TRBJ1-2; unclear D gene. Trimming left V 5 bases short and J 6 bases short, with 19 bases between. Germline V lookup: CDR1 MNHEY, CDR2 SMNVEV (reference sequence). The CDR3 spans 15 residues. For the CDR3, the DNA is TGTGCCAGCAGTCCCTCGGGTTCGCATGAGGATGGCTACACCTTC. The encoded protein is CASSPSGSHEDGYTF.

The rearrangement uses TRBV24-1 and TRBJ2-3, with D maybe TRBD1 (6 bases). The germline gives CDR1 KGHDR, CDR2 SFDVKD. The CDR3 covers 15 residues. The ends were cut back, 7 bases at V and 5 bases at J, with 18 bases in the middle. Here the CDR3 DNA reads TGTGCCACCAGCGGACCGTTACAGGGTCGAGATACGCAGTATTTT. This codes for CATSGPLQGRDTQYF.

The chain is built from TRBV19 and TRBJ1-5; D call uncertain. Between the trimmed V and J ends, which lost 3 bases and 0 bases, there was a span of 9 bases. CDR1 is LNHDA, CDR2 SQIVND, per germline (reference sequence). This CDR3 is 15 amino acids long. CDR3 loop: CASSIKGSSNQPQHF. The CDR3 region has the DNA TGTGCCAGTAGTATTAAAGGGAGTAGCAATCAGCCCCAGCATTTT.

The chain links TRBV10-1 to TRBJ2-5; weak D call: TRBD2 (6 bases). CDR1 is WNHNN, CDR2 SYGVQD, per germline (reference sequence). This CDR3 spans 14 amino acids. The germline V and J ends were trimmed by 3 bases and 5 bases, with 13 bases remaining between them. CDR3 region: CASSDRHRGETQYF. CDR3 bases: TGCGCCAGCAGTGATAGACATCGGGGGGAGACCCAGTACTTC.

This clone was seen more than once but under ten times. J is TRBJ1-3 and V is TRBV6-5; TRBD1 matches at 8 bases. The junction had 5 bases not matched to a gene; V was cut back by 6 bases and J by 7 bases. From germline, CDR1 is MNHEY and CDR2 SVGAGI. CDR3 size: 13 residues. The chain's CDR3 is CASRKQGGNTIYF. CDR3 in DNA: TGTGCCAGCAGGAAACAGGGGGGGAACACCATATATTTT.

The rearrangement links TRBV4-1 to TRBJ2-3; 12 bases line up with TRBD2. V lost 5 bases and J lost 6; bases outside the gene matches: 12. The germline gives CDR1 MGHRA, CDR2 YSYEKL. The CDR3 has 17 amino acids. In DNA form, the CDR3 reads TGCGCCAGCAGCAAACGGACTAGCGGGGAGGCGACGGATACGCAGTATTTT. This sequence encodes CASSKRTSGEATDTQYF.